A selection of T cell receptor beta chains follows, all from one sample in a study of blood T cell repertoires in COVID-19. The method was immunoSEQ multiplex PCR; TCRdb's version includes in-frame clones alone and lacks a portion of them. Among approximately 200,000 clones listed, around 89% were seen once. The material sequenced was PBMCs or T cells enriched from blood (not recorded which). The receptors here all came from a man aged 30-40 years who had recovered from COVID-19. Each CDR3 is given with its conserved first and last residue. Each record gives: clone size, V gene, J gene, CDR3 protein. Size values are once, few and many counts, or a class for expanded clones, and some rows have none.

clone_size: .
v_call: TRBV6-4
j_call: TRBJ1-2
cdr3_aa: CASMRRQFIDGYTF

clone_size: .
v_call: TRBV6-5
j_call: TRBJ2-7
cdr3_aa: CASSYSSGGSYEQYF

clone_size: few
v_call: TRBV11-3
j_call: TRBJ2-5
cdr3_aa: CASSPSGHRQETQYF

clone_size: .
v_call: TRBV7-9
j_call: TRBJ2-1
cdr3_aa: CASSYGTSGGGEQFF

clone_size: .
v_call: TRBV6-2/TRBV6-3
j_call: TRBJ1-5
cdr3_aa: CASSYTLGQGARLGNQPQHF

clone_size: .
v_call: TRBV9
j_call: TRBJ1-1
cdr3_aa: CASSPRRGRGEAEAFF

clone_size: .
v_call: TRBV27
j_call: TRBJ2-3
cdr3_aa: CASSPSDRGITDTQYF

clone_size: .
v_call: TRBV2
j_call: TRBJ2-5
cdr3_aa: CASIGPRQGQETQYF

clone_size: once
v_call: TRBV28
j_call: TRBJ2-1
cdr3_aa: CASSPRTGRNEQFF

clone_size: .
v_call: TRBV7-2
j_call: TRBJ2-7
cdr3_aa: CASSLWLAGSYEQYF

clone_size: .
v_call: TRBV19
j_call: TRBJ2-3
cdr3_aa: CASSSGGTVSTDTQYF

clone_size: .
v_call: TRBV5-6
j_call: TRBJ2-4
cdr3_aa: CASSSQGVNIQYF

clone_size: .
v_call: TRBV19
j_call: TRBJ2-2
cdr3_aa: CASSPTPAGGPLSGELFF

clone_size: few
v_call: TRBV9
j_call: TRBJ2-7
cdr3_aa: CASSVGQGGTYEQYF

clone_size: once
v_call: TRBV5-1
j_call: TRBJ1-2
cdr3_aa: CASRGTDYGYTF

clone_size: .
v_call: TRBV7-2
j_call: TRBJ1-6
cdr3_aa: CASSRTGFGSPLHF